This is a list of T cell receptor beta chains from one sample in a study of long-term antiretroviral therapy in people with HIV. Libraries were prepared by immunoSEQ multiplex PCR; TCRdb keeps only in-frame clonotypes and omits some of them. The sample carries about 16,000 clones, almost 90% recorded once. This sample comprised unsorted PBMCs, obtained more than 2.2 years before starting antiretroviral therapy. Receptors originate from a woman aged 25 to 45 with HIV. Each CDR3 is given with its conserved first and last residue. D genes are given only for firm matches. A row's size may be missing; if present it is once, few, many or a size class.

CASSRLNYGYTF	TGTGCCAGCAGTCGGCTTAACTATGGCTACACCTTC	.	TRBJ1-2	TRBV7-2	.
CASSNRDPSYNEQFF	TGTGCCAGCAGCAACCGGGACCCCAGCTACAATGAGCAGTTCTTC	.	TRBJ2-1	TRBV7-2	.
CASSEGGLAGTGELFF	TGTGCCAGCAGCGAGGGGGGACTAGCGGGCACCGGGGAGCTGTTTTTT	.	TRBJ2-2	TRBV7-2	TRBD2
CASSLLLYNEQFF	TGTGCCAGCAGCCTCTTATTATACAATGAGCAGTTCTTC	.	TRBJ2-1	TRBV7-9	.
CSARARGPNTEAFF	TGCAGCGCCCGGGCCAGGGGCCCGAACACTGAAGCTTTCTTT	.	TRBJ1-1	TRBV29-1	.
CASSLADGRAEYEQYF	TGCGCCAGCAGCTTGGCTGATGGGAGAGCCGAATACGAGCAGTACTTC	once	TRBJ2-7	TRBV5-1	.
CASSLSFVAPFGYTF	TGTGCCAGTAGTCTCTCCTTCGTTGCCCCGTTTGGCTACACCTTC	.	TRBJ1-2	TRBV19	.
CASSFGAGGAETQYF	TGTGCCAGCAGCTTTGGGGCAGGGGGCGCAGAGACCCAGTACTTC	.	TRBJ2-5	TRBV7-9	TRBD1
CASSQGVGMAIPLHF	TGCGCCAGCAGCCAAGGGGTCGGGATGGCTATCCCCCTCCACTTT	.	TRBJ1-6	TRBV4-1	.
CASISGRQYF	TGTGCCAGCATATCTGGGCGGCAGTACTTC	.	TRBJ2-7	TRBV21-1	.
CTRNPWAGDPYEQYF	TGCACCCGGAACCCCTGGGCGGGGGACCCCTACGAGCAGTACTTC	.	TRBJ2-7	TRBV1	.
CASSPLPTEEIYGYTF	TGCGCCAGCAGCCCCCTACCGACCGAGGAAATTTATGGCTACACCTTC	once	TRBJ1-2	TRBV4-3	.
CASSEGQTSYGYTF	TGCGCCAGCAGTGAGGGACAGACCTCCTATGGCTACACCTTC	.	TRBJ1-2	TRBV10-2	.
CASRYPGTSGGNYNEQFF	TGTGCCAGCAGATACCCCGGGACTAGCGGGGGCAACTACAATGAGCAGTTCTTC	.	TRBJ2-1	TRBV7-9	TRBD2
CASSSTGGSYEQYF	TGCGCCAGCAGCTCCACAGGGGGCAGCTACGAGCAGTACTTC	.	TRBJ2-7	TRBV5-1	TRBD1
CASSLAGGVYEQYF	TGCGCCAGCAGCCTAGCAGGAGGGGTATACGAGCAGTACTTC	.	TRBJ2-7	TRBV4-3	.
CASSSGQWGTEAFF	TGTGCCAGCAGCTCCGGCCAGTGGGGCACTGAAGCTTTCTTT	.	TRBJ1-1	TRBV7-9	.
CASSTGQGSYNEQFF	TGTGCCAGCAGCACGGGACAGGGGTCCTACAATGAGCAGTTCTTC	.	TRBJ2-1	TRBV7-9	TRBD1
CASSLGSRFSTNEKLFF	TGTGCCAGCAGCTTGGGGTCCAGGTTCTCAACTAATGAAAAACTGTTTTTT	.	TRBJ1-4	TRBV5-4	.
CASSQDRNKEQYF	TGCGCCAGCAGCCAAGATCGTAATAAGGAGCAGTACTTC	few	TRBJ2-7	TRBV4-3	.
CASSPGTSGGVTQYF	TGTGCCAGCAGCCCCGGGACTAGCGGGGGGGTTACGCAGTATTTT	.	TRBJ2-3	TRBV7-6	TRBD2
CASSLGPRVNSPLHF	TGTGCCAGCAGCTTAGGTCCCAGGGTGAATTCACCCCTCCACTTT	.	TRBJ1-6	TRBV11-2	.
CASSQETGGAANTGELFF	TGCGCCAGCAGCCAAGAAACGGGCGGGGCTGCGAACACCGGGGAGCTGTTTTTT	.	TRBJ2-2	TRBV4-3	.
CASSFMGGDTDTQYF	TGTGCCAGCAGCTTTATGGGCGGGGACACAGATACGCAGTATTTT	.	TRBJ2-3	TRBV7-9	.
CASSYLDVNTEAFF	TGTGCCAGCAGTTACTTAGACGTGAACACTGAAGCTTTCTTT	.	TRBJ1-1	TRBV6-5	.
CASSQVSNRERGEQYF	TGTGCCAGCAGCCAAGTATCTAATCGGGAGAGGGGGGAGCAGTACTTC	.	TRBJ2-7	TRBV4-2	.
CASSLGVGPGNTIYF	TGTGCCAGCAGCTTAGGGGTAGGGCCTGGAAACACCATATATTTT	once	TRBJ1-3	TRBV7-6	.
CASSAQLQGTDTQYF	TGTGCCAGCAGCGCGCAGTTACAAGGCACAGATACGCAGTATTTT	.	TRBJ2-3	TRBV6-1	.
CASSLVEGLTRTLHF	TGCGCCAGCAGCTTGGTCGAGGGCCTCACCCGGACCCTCCACTTT	once	TRBJ1-6	TRBV5-1	.
CASSKRTGEGNQPQHF	TGTGCCAGTAGTAAACGGACAGGGGAGGGCAATCAGCCCCAGCATTTT	.	TRBJ1-5	TRBV19	TRBD1
CASSRGYGGGQTDTQYF	TGTGCCAGCAGTCGCGGTTATGGCGGGGGGCAGACAGATACGCAGTATTTT	.	TRBJ2-3	TRBV27	TRBD2
CASTSTQAANYGYTF	TGTGCCAGCACATCTACACAGGCGGCTAACTATGGCTACACCTTC	.	TRBJ1-2	TRBV6-5	.
CASRLTGGNGELFF	TGTGCCAGTAGGCTGACAGGGGGCAACGGGGAGCTGTTTTTT	.	TRBJ2-2	TRBV19	TRBD1
CASSLGDRDNSPLHF	TGTGCCAGCAGCTTGGGGGACAGGGATAATTCACCCCTCCACTTT	.	TRBJ1-6	TRBV5-6	TRBD1
CSVEEDRTGRITDTQYF	TGCAGCGTTGAAGAAGACCGGACAGGGCGAATTACAGATACGCAGTATTTT	.	TRBJ2-3	TRBV29-1	TRBD1
CASSPTGIMNTEAFF	TGTGCCAGCAGCCCGACAGGGATCATGAACACTGAAGCTTTCTTT	.	TRBJ1-1	TRBV6-5	TRBD1
CASSASGDLPIWGYTF	TGTGCCAGCAGCGCCTCAGGGGATCTCCCCATTTGGGGCTACACCTTC	once	TRBJ1-2	TRBV5-5	.
CASSYLQLHYEQYF	TGTGCCAGCAGTTACTTGCAACTTCACTACGAGCAGTACTTC	once	TRBJ2-7	TRBV6-5	.
CASSGGTSSYEQYF	TGTGCCAGCAGCGGCGGGACATCCTCCTACGAGCAGTACTTC	.	TRBJ2-7	TRBV5-4	.
CASSDMGSEAFF	TGTGCCAGCAGCGACATGGGGTCTGAAGCTTTCTTT	.	TRBJ1-1	TRBV7-2	.
CASSQGHGQPQHF	TGCGCCAGCAGCCAAGGCCATGGGCAGCCCCAGCATTTT	.	TRBJ1-5	TRBV4-3	.